The TCR beta chain under discussion was sequenced for a study of T cell repertoires in cytomegalovirus infection. Study-wide background: The public TCR beta signatures pointed to both CMV infection and matching HLA type.

General study points: The cumulative frequency of public TCR beta families distinguished individuals who carried CMV together with the relevant HLA. Clonotypes of TCR beta that were HLA-C-restricted and CMV-specific dominated the ex vivo response.

V gave up 2 bases and J gave up 0 bases, with 9 bases separating them. CDR3 length equals 15 residues. CDR1 and CDR2 (germline): MRHNA, SNTAGT. Using its own MiXCR run on the reads, TCRdb lists one record per CDR3 protein. The table shows hundreds of thousands of distinct CDR3 sequences, with more than 20% occurring only once. For this clonotype: Its antigen remains unknown.

The clonotype originates from a human donor in good health (CMV status not recorded). Some clones in this sample may be carry-over from other donors' samples. The material sequenced was CD8+ T cells from PBMCs. This rearrangement joins TRBV6-4 to TRBJ2-3, with D tentatively TRBD2 (7 bases). CDR3 loop: CASSDGGASTDTQYF. CDR3 coding DNA: TGTGCCAGCAGTGACGGGGGGGCCAGCACAGATACGCAGTATTTT.